This TCR beta chain is from a study of shared clonotypes between healthy human individuals. CD45RO-negative cells were positively selected for CCR7, leaving out terminally differentiated effector memory CD45RA+ cells. Germline lookup yields CDR1 MNHEY and CDR2 SVGAGI. Between the trimmed V and J ends, which lost 4 bases and 1 base, there was a span of 7 bases. This CDR3 contains 13 residues. How the authors handled the data: Without quality scores, immunoSEQ junctional reads could not be filtered like full-length reads. Using immunoSEQ multiplex PCR, the repertoire was profiled, and TCRdb retains in-frame clones only, with some absent. The V and J calls and clone size come from that table; D and trimming were worked out from the DNA. The table has over 750,000 clones, about 96% seen once.

Source material: naive CD8+ T cells sorted from blood. The origin of this receptor is a man aged 30-40 years in good health. The gene calls are TRBV6-5 and TRBJ2-5; D is uncertain. This chain's CDR3 is CASSWTPQETQYF. The CDR3 DNA reads as TGTGCCAGCAGTTGGACGCCCCAAGAGACCCAGTACTTC.